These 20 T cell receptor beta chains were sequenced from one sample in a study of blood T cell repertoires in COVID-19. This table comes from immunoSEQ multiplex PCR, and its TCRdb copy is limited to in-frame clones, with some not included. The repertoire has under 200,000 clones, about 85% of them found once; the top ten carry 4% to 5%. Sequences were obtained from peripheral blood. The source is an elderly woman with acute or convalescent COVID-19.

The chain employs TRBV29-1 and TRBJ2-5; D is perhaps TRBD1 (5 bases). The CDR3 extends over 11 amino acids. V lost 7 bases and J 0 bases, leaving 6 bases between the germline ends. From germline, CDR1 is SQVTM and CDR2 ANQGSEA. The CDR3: CSGQYQETQYF. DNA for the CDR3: TGCAGCGGACAGTACCAAGAGACCCAGTACTTC.

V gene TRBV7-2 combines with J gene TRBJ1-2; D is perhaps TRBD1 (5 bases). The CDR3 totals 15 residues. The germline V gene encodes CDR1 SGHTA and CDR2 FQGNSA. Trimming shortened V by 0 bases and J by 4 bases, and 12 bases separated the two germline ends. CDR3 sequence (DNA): TGTGCCAGCAGCTTAGCGCATACAGGCCTCTATGGCTACACCTTC. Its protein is CASSLAHTGLYGYTF.

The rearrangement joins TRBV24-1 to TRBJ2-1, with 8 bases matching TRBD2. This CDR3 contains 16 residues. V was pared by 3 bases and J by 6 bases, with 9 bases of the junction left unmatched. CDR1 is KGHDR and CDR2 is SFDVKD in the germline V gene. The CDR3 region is CATSDPGREGSNEQFF. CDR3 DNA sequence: TGTGCCACCAGTGATCCGGGACGGGAGGGGAGCAATGAGCAGTTCTTC.

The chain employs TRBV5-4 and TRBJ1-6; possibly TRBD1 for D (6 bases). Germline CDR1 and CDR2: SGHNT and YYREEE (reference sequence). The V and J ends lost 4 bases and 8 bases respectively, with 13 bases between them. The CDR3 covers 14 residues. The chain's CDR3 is CASSGRDTDSPLHF. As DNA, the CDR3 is TGTGCCAGCAGCGGCCGGGACACCGATTCACCCCTCCACTTT.

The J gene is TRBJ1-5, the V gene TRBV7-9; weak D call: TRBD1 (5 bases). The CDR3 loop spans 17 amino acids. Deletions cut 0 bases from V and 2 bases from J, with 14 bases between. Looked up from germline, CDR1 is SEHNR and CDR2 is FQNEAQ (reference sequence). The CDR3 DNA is TGTGCCAGCAGCTTAGCTGGCATGGGGCAGCGCAATCAGCCCCAGCATTTT. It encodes CASSLAGMGQRNQPQHF.

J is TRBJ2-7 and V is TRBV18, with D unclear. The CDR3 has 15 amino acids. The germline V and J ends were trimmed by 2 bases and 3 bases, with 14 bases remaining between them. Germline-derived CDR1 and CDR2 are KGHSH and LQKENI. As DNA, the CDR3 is TGTGCCAGCTCACCAAACCCTGGGCTAATCTACGAGCAGTACTTC. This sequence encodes CASSPNPGLIYEQYF.

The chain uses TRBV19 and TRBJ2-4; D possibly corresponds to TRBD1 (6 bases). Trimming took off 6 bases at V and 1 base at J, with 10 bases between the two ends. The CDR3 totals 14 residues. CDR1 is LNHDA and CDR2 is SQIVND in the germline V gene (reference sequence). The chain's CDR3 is CASSQQGAKNIQYF. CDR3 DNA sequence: TGTGCCAGTAGCCAACAGGGCGCCAAAAACATTCAGTACTTC. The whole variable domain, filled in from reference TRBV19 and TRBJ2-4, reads DGGITQSPKYLFRKEGQNVTLSCEQNLNHDAMYWYRQDPGQGLRLIYYSQIVNDFQKGDIAEGYSVSREKKESFPLTVTSAQKNPTAFYLCASSQQGAKNIQYFGAGTRLSVL.

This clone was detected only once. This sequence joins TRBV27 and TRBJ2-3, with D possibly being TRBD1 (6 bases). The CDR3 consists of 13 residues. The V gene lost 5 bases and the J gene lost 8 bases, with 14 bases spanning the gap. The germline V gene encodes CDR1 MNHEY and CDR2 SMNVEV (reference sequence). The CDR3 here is CASSPGTFSTQYF. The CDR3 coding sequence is TGTGCCAGCAGTCCAGGGACATTTAGTACGCAGTATTTT.

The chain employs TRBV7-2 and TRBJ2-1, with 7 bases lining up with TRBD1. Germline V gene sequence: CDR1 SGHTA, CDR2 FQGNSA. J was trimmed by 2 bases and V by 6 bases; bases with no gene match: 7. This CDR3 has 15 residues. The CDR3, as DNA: TGTGCCAGCAGGGCACAGGGGATCGCCTACAATGAGCAGTTCTTC. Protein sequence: CASRAQGIAYNEQFF.

Here the CDR3 DNA reads TGTGCCATCAGTATGACTAATGAGCAGTTCTTC. Translating gives CAISMTNEQFF. The V and J genes are TRBV10-3 and TRBJ2-1; D call uncertain. Trimming took 5 bases from V and 7 from J, leaving 6 bases between them. This CDR3 comprises 11 residues. CDR1 is ENHRY, CDR2 SYGVKD, per germline.

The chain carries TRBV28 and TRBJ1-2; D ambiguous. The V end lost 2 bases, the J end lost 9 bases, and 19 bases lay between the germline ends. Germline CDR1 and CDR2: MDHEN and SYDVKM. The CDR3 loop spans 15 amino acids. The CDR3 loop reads CASSLLAGTAKRYTF. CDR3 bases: TGTGCCAGCAGTTTACTCGCGGGAACAGCTAAGCGCTACACCTTC.

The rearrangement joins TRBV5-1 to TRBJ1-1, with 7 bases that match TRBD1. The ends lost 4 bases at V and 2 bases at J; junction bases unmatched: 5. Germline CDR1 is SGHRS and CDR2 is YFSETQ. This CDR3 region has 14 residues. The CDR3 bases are TGCGCCAGCAGCGGCGGGACAGCTAACACTGAAGCTTTCTTT. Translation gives CASSGGTANTEAFF.

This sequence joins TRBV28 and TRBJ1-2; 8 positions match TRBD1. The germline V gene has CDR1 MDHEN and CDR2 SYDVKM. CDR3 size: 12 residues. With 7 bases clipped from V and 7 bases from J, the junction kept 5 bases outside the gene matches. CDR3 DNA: TGTGCCAGCACTACAGGGGGGATTGGCTACACCTTC. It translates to CASTTGGIGYTF.

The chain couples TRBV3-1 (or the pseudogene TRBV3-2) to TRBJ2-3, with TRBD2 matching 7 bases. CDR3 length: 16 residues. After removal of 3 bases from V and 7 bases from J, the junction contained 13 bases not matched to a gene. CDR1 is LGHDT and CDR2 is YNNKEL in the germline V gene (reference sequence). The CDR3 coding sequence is TGTGCCAGCAGCCAGGGACGCCAAACGCGGGGGTATACGCAGTATTTT. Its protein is CASSQGRQTRGYTQYF.

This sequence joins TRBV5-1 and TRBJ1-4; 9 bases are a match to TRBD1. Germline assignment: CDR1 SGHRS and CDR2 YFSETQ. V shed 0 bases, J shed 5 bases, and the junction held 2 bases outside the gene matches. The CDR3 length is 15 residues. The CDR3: CASSLAGQGNEKLFF. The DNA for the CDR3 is TGCGCCAGCAGCTTGGCGGGACAGGGAAATGAAAAACTGTTTTTT. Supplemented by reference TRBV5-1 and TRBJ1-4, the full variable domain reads KAGVTQTPRYLIKTRGQQVTLSCSPISGHRSVSWYQQTPGQGLQFLFEYFSETQRNKGNFPGRFSGRQFSNSRSEMNVSTLELGDSALYLCASSLAGQGNEKLFFGSGTQLSVL.

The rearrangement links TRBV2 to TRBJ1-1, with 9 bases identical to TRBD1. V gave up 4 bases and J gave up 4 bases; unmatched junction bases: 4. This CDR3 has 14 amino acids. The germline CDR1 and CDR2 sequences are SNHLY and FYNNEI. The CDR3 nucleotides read TGTGCCAGCAGTGTTACAGGGGGCGGCACTGAAGCTTTCTTT. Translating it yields CASSVTGGGTEAFF.

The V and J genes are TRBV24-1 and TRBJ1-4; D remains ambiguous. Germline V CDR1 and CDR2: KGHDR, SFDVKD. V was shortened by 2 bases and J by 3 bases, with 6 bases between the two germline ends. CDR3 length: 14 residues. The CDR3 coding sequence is TGTGCCACCAGTGATTCCAGGCCTAATGAAAAACTGTTTTTT. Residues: CATSDSRPNEKLFF.

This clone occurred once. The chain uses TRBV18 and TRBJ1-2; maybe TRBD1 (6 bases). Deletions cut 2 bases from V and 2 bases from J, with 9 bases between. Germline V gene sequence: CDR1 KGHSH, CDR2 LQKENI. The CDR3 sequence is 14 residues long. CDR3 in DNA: TGTGCCAGCTCACCAACACAGGGAAACTATGGCTACACCTTC. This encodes CASSPTQGNYGYTF. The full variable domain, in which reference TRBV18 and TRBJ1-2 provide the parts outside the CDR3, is NAGVMQNPRHLVRRRGQEARLRCSPMKGHSHVYWYRQLPEEGLKFMVYLQKENIIDESGMPKERFSAEFPKEGPSILRIQQVVRGDSAAYFCASSPTQGNYGYTFGSGTRLTVV.

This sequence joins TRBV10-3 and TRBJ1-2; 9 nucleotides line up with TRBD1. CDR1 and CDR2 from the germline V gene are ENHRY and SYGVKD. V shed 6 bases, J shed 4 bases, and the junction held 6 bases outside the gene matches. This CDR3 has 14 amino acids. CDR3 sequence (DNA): TGTGCCATCAGGAGGACAGGGGACTCCTATGGCTACACCTTC. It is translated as CAIRRTGDSYGYTF.

CDR3: CASSGTGGRNSPLHF. In DNA form, the CDR3 reads TGTGCCAGCAGCGGGACAGGGGGCCGGAATTCACCCCTCCACTTT. The V gene is TRBV2, the J gene TRBJ1-6, with 12 bases that match TRBD1. Germline V lookup: CDR1 SNHLY, CDR2 FYNNEI. The junction had 4 bases not matched to a gene; V was cut back by 6 bases and J by 7 bases. The CDR3 length is 15 residues.